These 20 T cell receptor beta chains came from one sample sequenced in a study of T-cell memory formation after mild COVID-19. TCRdb recomputed calls from the 5' RACE reads with MiXCR, one row per CDR3 protein. This sample has hundreds of thousands of distinct CDR3 sequences; 18% occur once, and the top ten carry about 12%. The sequenced sample consisted of PBMCs or a T cell subset sorted from them (not recorded which). Source of these receptors: an adult woman who had mild COVID-19 (a few samples of this study predate the infection). Cell type and time point are not known.

This sequence joins TRBV6-5 and TRBJ2-5; no clear D gene. CDR3 length: 14 residues. V lost 5 bases and J 1 base, leaving 11 bases between the germline ends. Looked up from germline, CDR1 is MNHEY and CDR2 is SVGAGI. In nucleotides, the CDR3 is TGTGCCAGCAGTCAAGGACGGCTCCAAGAGACCCAGTACTTC. This sequence encodes CASSQGRLQETQYF.

This clonotype was picked up a small number of times. The rearrangement links TRBV9 to TRBJ2-1; D may be TRBD2 (6 bases). The germline V and J ends were trimmed by 4 bases and 7 bases, with 21 bases remaining between them. This CDR3 has 16 amino acids. From germline, CDR1 is SGDLS and CDR2 YYNGEE. This chain's CDR3 is CASSSWVREGVNEQFF. CDR3 nucleotides: TGTGCCAGCAGCTCCTGGGTGCGGGAAGGGGTGAATGAGCAGTTCTTC.

The chain's CDR3 is CASSVATGTSGPGELFF. The CDR3, as DNA: TGTGCCAGCAGCGTAGCTACTGGGACTAGCGGGCCCGGGGAGCTGTTTTTT. The V gene is TRBV9, the J gene TRBJ2-2; 12 bases line up with TRBD2. The CDR3 is 17 amino acids. V was pared by 0 bases and J by 6 bases, with 6 bases of the junction left unmatched. Germline lookup yields CDR1 SGDLS and CDR2 YYNGEE.

Many counts were recorded for this clonotype. The V and J genes are TRBV11-3 and TRBJ2-1; 13 nucleotides align to TRBD2. The CDR3 is 17 residues long. J gave up 4 bases and V 5 bases, and 8 bases lay outside the gene matches. The germline gives CDR1 SGHNT, CDR2 YENEEA. The CDR3 DNA follows: TGTGCCAGCAGCCCCTTCCCGGGACTAGCGGGATACAATGAGCAGTTCTTC. The encoded protein is CASSPFPGLAGYNEQFF.

Ten or more counts support this clonotype. The chain has TRBV7-2 and TRBJ2-7; TRBD1 might be the D (5 bases). Germline V gives CDR1 SGHTA, CDR2 FQGNSA. With 5 bases removed from V and 7 bases from J, the gap between germline ends came to 12 bases. CDR3 length: 12 amino acids. This CDR3 is CASSLTGLEQYF. In nucleotides, the CDR3 is TGTGCCAGCAGCCTTACAGGCTTGGAGCAGTACTTC.

The chain joins TRBV12-3 or TRBV12-4 to TRBJ2-5; D is undetermined. CDR3 length equals 13 residues. V lost 5 bases, J lost 2 bases, and 9 bases lay in between. CDR3 protein: CASSPGPQETQYF. DNA for the CDR3: TGTGCCAGCAGTCCGGGTCCTCAAGAGACCCAGTACTTC.

This clonotype was seen only a few times. The chain combines TRBV2 with TRBJ2-7; D ambiguous. Trimming took 6 bases from V and 2 from J, leaving 14 bases between them. Per the germline V gene, CDR1 is SNHLY and CDR2 is FYNNEI. This CDR3 has 14 amino acids. Here the CDR3 reads CASRRSDGPYEQYF. The CDR3 nucleotides read TGTGCCAGCAGAAGAAGCGACGGACCCTACGAGCAGTACTTC. The full variable domain, in which reference TRBV2 and TRBJ2-7 provide the parts outside the CDR3, is EPEVTQTPSHQVTQMGQEVILRCVPISNHLYFYWYRQILGQKVEFLVSFYNNEISEKSEIFDDQFSVERPDGSNFTLKIRSTKLEDSAMYFCASRRSDGPYEQYFGPGTRLTVT.

The sample holds one count of this clonotype. The gene calls are TRBV7-9 and TRBJ1-2; D is uncertain. CDR3 size: 13 residues. Trimming took 2 bases from V and 6 from J, leaving 10 bases between them. The germline V gene has CDR1 SEHNR and CDR2 FQNEAQ (reference sequence). CDR3 sequence: CASSLSTADGYTF. DNA of the CDR3: TGTGCCAGCAGCTTAAGTACGGCTGATGGCTACACCTTC.

This clonotype was seen only a few times. The rearrangement uses TRBV18 and TRBJ2-1; 7 bases agree with TRBD1. CDR1 is KGHSH, CDR2 LQKENI, per germline. CDR3 length: 14 amino acids. J gave up 8 bases and V 4 bases, and 8 bases lay outside the gene matches. CDR3 in amino acids: CASSLDRALDEQFF. CDR3 DNA sequence: TGTGCCAGCTCACTCGACAGGGCCCTTGATGAGCAGTTCTTC.

This clonotype was found many times. J is TRBJ2-7 and V is TRBV7-2; tentatively, D is TRBD2 (5 bases). The CDR3 totals 14 residues. Trimming shortened V by 7 bases and J by 0 bases, and 13 bases separated the two germline ends. Germline assignment: CDR1 SGHTA and CDR2 FQGNSA. In DNA form, the CDR3 reads TGTGCCAGCATGGTAGCGCTTAGCTCCTACGAGCAGTACTTC. Its translation: CASMVALSSYEQYF.

This clonotype has just a few counts. This chain uses TRBV27 with TRBJ2-3, with 7 bases identical to TRBD1. The CDR3 is made up of 14 amino acids. Germline assignment: CDR1 MNHEY and CDR2 SMNVEV (reference sequence). The J segment lost 3 bases and the V segment lost 5 bases, leaving 5 bases of the junction unmatched. For the CDR3, the DNA is TGTGCCAGCAGTGAGACAGGGTGGACAGATACGCAGTATTTT. Encoded protein: CASSETGWTDTQYF.

On this clonotype itself: At one end the junction does not follow the germline gene, possibly because of a read error. The chain carries TRBV6-6 and TRBJ1-1, with D maybe TRBD1 (5 bases). This CDR3 is built from 13 residues. The germline V gene encodes CDR1 MNHNY and CDR2 SVGAGI (reference sequence). CDR3 DNA sequence: TGTCCCAGCACACAAAGGAGGGACGCTGAAGCTTTCTTT. Translating it yields CPSTQRRDAEAFF.

This chain's CDR3 is CASSHRGINEQFF. The CDR3 DNA reads as TGTGCCAGCAGCCACAGGGGGATCAATGAGCAGTTCTTC. This chain uses TRBV7-9 with TRBJ2-1; 8 bases are a match to TRBD1. This CDR3 spans 13 amino acids. The germline V gene encodes CDR1 SEHNR and CDR2 FQNEAQ (reference sequence). Trimming took 5 bases from V and 6 from J; bases not matched to a gene: 3. The whole variable domain, filled in from reference TRBV7-9 and TRBJ2-1, reads DTGVSQNPRHKITKRGQNVTFRCDPISEHNRLYWYRQTLGQGPEFLTYFQNEAQLEKSRLLSDRFSAERPKGSFSTLEIQRTEQGDSAMYLCASSHRGINEQFFGPGTRLTVL.

The chain has TRBV19 and TRBJ2-7; maybe TRBD1 (5 bases). Germline-derived CDR1 and CDR2 are LNHDA and SQIVND (reference sequence). The CDR3 runs to 13 residues. Between the trimmed V and J ends, which lost 4 bases and 2 bases, there was a span of 9 bases. Here the CDR3 reads CASSTGRPYEQYF. The CDR3 nucleotides read TGTGCCAGTAGTACAGGGCGACCCTACGAGCAGTACTTC. The full variable domain, rest sourced from reference TRBV19 and TRBJ2-7, is DGGITQSPKYLFRKEGQNVTLSCEQNLNHDAMYWYRQDPGQGLRLIYYSQIVNDFQKGDIAEGYSVSREKKESFPLTVTSAQKNPTAFYLCASSTGRPYEQYFGPGTRLTVT.

Only a few counts were recorded for this clonotype. The CDR3 nucleotides read TGTGCCAGCAGCGCAGGACAGTTGAACACCGGGGAGCTGTTTTTT. Its protein is CASSAGQLNTGELFF. The chain carries TRBV9 and TRBJ2-2; the D gene is possibly TRBD1 (6 bases). Deletions cut 3 bases from V and 1 base from J, with 10 bases between. Per germline, CDR1 SGDLS and CDR2 YYNGEE. The length of the CDR3 is 15 residues.

A few counts support this clonotype. The chain links TRBV15 to TRBJ1-1; 7 bases map to TRBD1. The J segment lost 0 bases and the V segment lost 2 bases, leaving 15 bases of the junction unmatched. Germline CDR1 reads LNHNV; CDR2 reads YYDKDF (reference sequence). This CDR3 has 19 residues. CDR3 region: CATSRNWMAGGLLNTEAFF. DNA for the CDR3: TGTGCCACCAGCAGAAACTGGATGGCAGGGGGACTTTTGAACACTGAAGCTTTCTTT.

In this sample, this clonotype turned up a few times. This chain joins TRBV29-1 and TRBJ2-7; 7 bases are a match to TRBD1. V lost 7 bases to trimming and J lost 0 bases; unmatched junction nucleotides: 9. This CDR3 spans 14 amino acids. Germline V gene sequence: CDR1 SQVTM, CDR2 ANQGSEA. The DNA for the CDR3 is TGCAGCGCCCTCAACAGGGGCAGCTCCTACGAGCAGTACTTC. Residues: CSALNRGSSYEQYF.

This clonotype was found a few times. The chain is built from TRBV20-1 and TRBJ2-3; 8 nucleotides agree with TRBD1. Germline CDR1 and CDR2: DFQATT and SNEGSKA (reference sequence). Trimming cost V 0 bases and J 7 bases; bases outside gene matches: 21. This CDR3 is built from 19 residues. The CDR3 reads CSARDLGRGLTSATNTQYF. The CDR3 bases are TGCAGTGCTAGAGATCTGGGCAGGGGGCTCACCTCCGCCACGAATACGCAGTATTTT.

In its sample, this clonotype was seen a few times. V gene TRBV4-3 combines with J gene TRBJ2-3; no clear D. Looked up from germline, CDR1 is LGHNA and CDR2 is YSLEER. The CDR3 sequence is 15 residues long. V gave up 2 bases and J gave up 4 bases, with 13 bases separating them. As DNA, the CDR3 is TGCGCCAGCAGCCAATCATTTGGGTTGGCAGATACGCAGTATTTT. Residues: CASSQSFGLADTQYF.

The rearrangement uses TRBV18 and TRBJ1-1; D is unclear. The germline V gene has CDR1 KGHSH and CDR2 LQKENI. Trimming pared 0 bases from V and 3 bases from J, leaving 20 bases between. The CDR3 is made up of 18 amino acids. The CDR3 DNA reads TGTGCCAGCTCACCACCCGACTTCAGGAGAAAAAGGGACACTGAAGCTTTCTTT. Protein product: CASSPPDFRRKRDTEAFF.